This entry lists 8 T cell receptor beta chains sequenced from one sample in a study of identical twins. One entry per CDR3 protein, called by TCRdb with MiXCR from the 5' RACE reads. The top ten hold around 1.6% of the sample, which has about 890,000 distinct CDR3 sequences, 9% to 15% seen once. The same data also went into a second study, on yellow fever vaccine responses in identical twins.

Material for sequencing was PBMCs. Source of these receptors: a woman between 18 and 29 years old in good health.

The J gene is TRBJ2-3, the V gene TRBV12-3 or TRBV12-4; 12 nucleotides match TRBD2. This CDR3 comprises 13 residues. Trimming cost V 7 bases and J 10 bases; bases outside gene matches: 6. CDR3 sequence reads: CASTRLAGEPQYF. In DNA form, the CDR3 reads TGTGCCAGCACTCGACTAGCGGGAGAACCGCAGTATTTT.

This clonotype was found many times. An end of the junction does not agree with germline; a read error may underlie this. The chain is built from TRBV3-1 and TRBJ1-6; the D is unclear. The CDR3 consists of 14 residues. Germline lookup yields CDR1 LGHDT and CDR2 YNNKEL (reference sequence). The CDR3 nucleotides read TGTGCCAGCAGCCAAGGGACGGTAAATTCGCCCCTCCACTTT. This encodes CASSQGTVNSPLHF.

The sample holds a few counts of this clonotype. The chain recombines TRBV2 with TRBJ2-2; possibly TRBD1 for D (6 bases). Germline V gene lookup returns CDR1 SNHLY and CDR2 FYNNEI. This CDR3 spans 14 amino acids. Trimming cost V 8 bases and J 2 bases, with 12 bases left between them. The CDR3 loop is CASQAQGNTGELFF. The CDR3 DNA sequence: TGTGCCAGCCAGGCACAGGGCAACACCGGGGAGCTGTTTTTT.

Only a few counts were recorded for this clonotype. The genes are TRBV5-6 and TRBJ1-4; D might be TRBD1 (5 bases). Germline CDR1 reads SGHDT; CDR2 reads YYEEEE. The length of the CDR3 is 14 residues. With 4 bases removed from V and 8 bases from J, the gap between germline ends came to 15 bases. The CDR3 here is CASSLRRQLEKLFF. CDR3 sequence (DNA): TGTGCCAGCAGCCTACGGAGACAGCTAGAAAAACTGTTTTTT.

The V call is TRBV11-1, the J call TRBJ2-3; TRBD1 might be the D (6 bases). This CDR3 is built from 18 residues. V was pared by 3 bases and J by 3 bases, with 22 bases between. Germline V gives CDR1 SGHAT, CDR2 FQDESV (reference sequence). The DNA for the CDR3 is TGTGCCAGCAGCTTTAGCGCTTTTGCCCCACAGGGTACAGATACGCAGTATTTT. Its translation is CASSFSAFAPQGTDTQYF.

This rearrangement joins TRBV10-1 to TRBJ2-1; TRBD2 might be the D (6 bases). V was cut by 5 bases and J by 8 bases, with 22 bases left in between. Germline V gene lookup returns CDR1 WNHNN and CDR2 SYGVQD (reference sequence). The CDR3 runs 16 residues. CDR3 coding DNA: TGCGCCAGCAGTCCCACTCGGACTAATACGGGGCATGAGCAGTTCTTC. Translated, it gives CASSPTRTNTGHEQFF.

This clonotype was seen many times. The rearrangement joins TRBV12-3 or TRBV12-4 to TRBJ2-4; D remains ambiguous. Trimming cost V 7 bases and J 3 bases, with 13 bases left between them. The CDR3 totals 14 residues. This chain's CDR3 is CASTPTPSKNIQYF. The CDR3 region has the DNA TGTGCCAGCACCCCTACCCCGAGCAAAAACATTCAGTACTTC.

This chain joins TRBV3-1 and TRBJ1-1; D is undetermined. V was shortened by 5 bases and J by 3 bases, with 13 bases between the two germline ends. Germline lookup yields CDR1 LGHDT and CDR2 YNNKEL (reference sequence). CDR3 size: 14 residues. In DNA, the CDR3 is TGTGCCAGCAGCTATTTCCCGCGGGACACTGAAGCTTTCTTT. This gives the protein CASSYFPRDTEAFF. Complete variable domain (other parts from reference TRBV3-1 and TRBJ1-1): DTAVSQTPKYLVTQMGNDKSIKCEQNLGHDTMYWYKQDSKKFLKIMFSYNNKELIINETVPNRFSPKSPDKAHLNLHINSLELGDSAVYFCASSYFPRDTEAFFGQGTRLTVV.